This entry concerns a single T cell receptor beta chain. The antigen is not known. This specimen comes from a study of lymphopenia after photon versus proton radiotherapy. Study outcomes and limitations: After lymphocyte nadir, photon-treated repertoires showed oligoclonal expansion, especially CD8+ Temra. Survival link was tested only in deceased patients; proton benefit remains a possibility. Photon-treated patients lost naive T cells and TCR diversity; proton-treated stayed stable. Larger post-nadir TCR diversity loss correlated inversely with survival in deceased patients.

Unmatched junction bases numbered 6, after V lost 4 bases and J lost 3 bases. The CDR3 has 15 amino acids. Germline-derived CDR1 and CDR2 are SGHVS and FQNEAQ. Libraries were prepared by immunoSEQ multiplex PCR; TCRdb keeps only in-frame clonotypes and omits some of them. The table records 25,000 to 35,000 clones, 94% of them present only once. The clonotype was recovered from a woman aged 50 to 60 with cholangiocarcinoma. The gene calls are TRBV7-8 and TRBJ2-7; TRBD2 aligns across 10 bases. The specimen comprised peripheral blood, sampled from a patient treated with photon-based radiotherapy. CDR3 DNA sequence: TGTGCCAGCAGCTCCCGGCCTAGCGGGGGCTACGAGCAGTACTTC. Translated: CASSSRPSGGYEQYF.